This is a list of T cell receptor beta chains from one sample in a study of a mutant IDH1 vaccine in newly diagnosed glioma. Measured with immunoSEQ multiplex PCR; TCRdb has only the in-frame clones, and not every one. The profile shows fewer than 75,000 clones, around 85% of them singletons. Antigen specificity for these receptors is unknown. Sequencing used PBMCs, obtained from a glioma patient whose treatment included an IDH1 peptide vaccine. These TCRs come from a woman between 50 and 59 years old with glioma. The CDR3 runs from the conserved cysteine through the conserved F or W. The order of the fields is CDR3 DNA, CDR3 protein, V gene, clone size, J gene, D gene. D genes are given only for firm matches. Clone size, where shown, is once, few, many, or a class for clones that have expanded.

TGTGCTAGTGGACCTGGTCGAGCTGAACAGGGAAATCAGCCCCAGCATTTT | CASGPGRAEQGNQPQHF | TRBV12-5 | few | TRBJ1-5 | NA
TGTGCCAGCAGCTTTATGGGAGGCTCCTACGAGCAGTACTTC | CASSFMGGSYEQYF | TRBV5-4 | NA | TRBJ2-7 | NA
TGTGCCAGCAGCTACGGGACCACTAATGAGCAGTTCTTC | CASSYGTTNEQFF | TRBV5-5 | NA | TRBJ2-1 | NA
TGTGCCAGCAGCCCTCCGGGACAGGGGGATTACGAGCAGTACTTC | CASSPPGQGDYEQYF | TRBV7-9 | NA | TRBJ2-7 | TRBD1
TGTGCCAGCTCACCCGTAGGGATCTCTGGGGCCAACGTCCTGACTTTC | CASSPVGISGANVLTF | TRBV18 | NA | TRBJ2-6 | NA
TGTGCCAGCAGCCCTGGCGCTAGCGGGGGGGCCAAGGTCGGGGAGCTGTTTTTT | CASSPGASGGAKVGELFF | TRBV5-4 | NA | TRBJ2-2 | TRBD2
TGTGCCAGCAGTGCGAAGTTTGGCGTCTACGAGCAGTACTTC | CASSAKFGVYEQYF | TRBV2 | NA | TRBJ2-7 | NA
TGTGCCAGTAGTCCTCTCGGACGGGGGCTTCAGGACGAGCAGTACTTC | CASSPLGRGLQDEQYF | TRBV19 | NA | TRBJ2-7 | NA
TGTGCCAGCAGTGATGACAGGGGCTCCGGAAACACCATATATTTT | CASSDDRGSGNTIYF | TRBV2 | NA | TRBJ1-3 | TRBD1
TGCGCCAGCAGCTTGGGGGAAAACACCGGGGAGCTGTTTTTT | CASSLGENTGELFF | TRBV5-1 | NA | TRBJ2-2 | NA
TGTGCCAGCAGCTTTCCCGACAGGGATGAAAAACTGTTTTTT | CASSFPDRDEKLFF | TRBV7-9 | NA | TRBJ1-4 | TRBD1
TGCGCCAGCAGCCAAGGCCGCAGGGGAACTGGCTACACCTTC | CASSQGRRGTGYTF | TRBV4-1 | NA | TRBJ1-2 | NA
TGTGCCAGTATCCGCCCCGGCATGAACACTGAAGCTTTCTTT | CASIRPGMNTEAFF | TRBV19 | NA | TRBJ1-1 | NA
TGCAGTGCTATGAAAGGTGAGCAGTTCTTC | CSAMKGEQFF | TRBV20-1 | once | TRBJ2-1 | NA
TGTGCCAGTAGTATAGCGGGAGCCCGGATAGCCAAAAACATTCAGTACTTC | CASSIAGARIAKNIQYF | TRBV19 | NA | TRBJ2-4 | NA
TGCGCCCTTTCCAGACGCTCCTGGTGGGCGGGGGGGCGCGCAGATACGCAGTATTTT | CALSRRSWWAGGRADTQYF | TRBV23-1 | NA | TRBJ2-3 | TRBD2
TGCGCCAGCAGCCAAGATCGGGCATCGTATGGCTACACCTTC | CASSQDRASYGYTF | TRBV4-1 | NA | TRBJ1-2 | NA
TGTGCCAGCAGTTTAAAGGGCTTCAACACTGAAGCTTTCTTT | CASSLKGFNTEAFF | TRBV27 | NA | TRBJ1-1 | NA
TGTGCCAGCAGCAAGGACAGCTACGAGCAGTACTTC | CASSKDSYEQYF | TRBV5-6 | NA | TRBJ2-7 | NA
TGTGCCAGCTCACCGGCGGGACAGGCATCCTACGAGCAGTACTTC | CASSPAGQASYEQYF | TRBV18 | NA | TRBJ2-7 | TRBD1
TGCGCCAGCAGCCTCCGCTCCGGGACTAGCACAGATACGCAGTATTTT | CASSLRSGTSTDTQYF | TRBV5-1 | NA | TRBJ2-3 | NA
TGTGCCAGCAGCTCCGGGACTAGCTACTCCTACGAGCAGTACTTC | CASSSGTSYSYEQYF | TRBV5-4 | NA | TRBJ2-7 | TRBD2
TGTGCCAGCACCCCCGACAGGGGGCTTTATTCACCCCTCCACTTT | CASTPDRGLYSPLHF | TRBV7-2 | NA | TRBJ1-6 | TRBD1
TGTGCCTGGAGTGTAGGGACATACTACGAGCAGTACTTC | CAWSVGTYYEQYF | TRBV30 | NA | TRBJ2-7 | NA
TGTGCCAGCAGTTTATCGTCGTATAGCAATCAGCCCCAGCATTTT | CASSLSSYSNQPQHF | TRBV27 | NA | TRBJ1-5 | NA
TGCGCCAGCAGTCTCGGGGTAGAAGCTTTCTTT | CASSLGVEAFF | TRBV5-1 | NA | TRBJ1-1 | NA
TGTGCCAGCAGTGAATATCCTAACAGGGAGAGCAATCAGCCCCAGCATTTT | CASSEYPNRESNQPQHF | TRBV6-1 | NA | TRBJ1-5 | NA
TGTGCCAGCAGCTGGAGCCAAGAGACCCAGTACTTC | CASSWSQETQYF | TRBV11-2 | once | TRBJ2-5 | NA
TGTGCCAGCAGTGAGGGACGAGGAAACACCATATATTTT | CASSEGRGNTIYF | TRBV25-1 | NA | TRBJ1-3 | NA
TGCAGCGTGAGGAGGACCCCGAAGGCCTACGAGCAGTACTTC | CSVRRTPKAYEQYF | TRBV29-1 | NA | TRBJ2-7 | NA
TGCGCCAGCAGCCAAGATAGGTCTAGCGGGGGGGCAGATACGCAGTATTTT | CASSQDRSSGGADTQYF | TRBV4-3 | NA | TRBJ2-3 | TRBD2
TGTGCCAGCAGTGACTCGGGCAATTCACCCCTCCACTTT | CASSDSGNSPLHF | TRBV6-4 | medium-sized | TRBJ1-6 | NA
TGCGCCAGCAGCTTGGATCAGTTTGGGGACACTGAAGCTTTCTTT | CASSLDQFGDTEAFF | TRBV5-1 | NA | TRBJ1-1 | NA
TGTGCCAGCAGTGGGGTCACCACCTACGAGCAGTACTTC | CASSGVTTYEQYF | TRBV6-1 | NA | TRBJ2-7 | NA
TGTGCCAGCAGCTCCTCGTCGGGGACAGGGCTCACAGATACGCAGTATTTT | CASSSSSGTGLTDTQYF | TRBV9 | NA | TRBJ2-3 | TRBD1
TGCGCCAGCAGAGTCTTCATGAACACTGAAGCTTTCTTT | CASRVFMNTEAFF | TRBV5-1 | NA | TRBJ1-1 | NA
TGTGCCAGCAGCCCCACAGGGGGCGTAGCCACATTCGCATCCTACGAGCAGTACTTC | CASSPTGGVATFASYEQYF | TRBV5-8 | NA | TRBJ2-7 | TRBD1
TGTGCCAGCAGCTTTCCAGCGGACTCGGATTCACCCCTCCACTTT | CASSFPADSDSPLHF | TRBV5-6 | NA | TRBJ1-6 | NA
TGTGCCAGCAGGGTACATAAATCGGGGAGCAATCAGCCCCAGCATTTT | CASRVHKSGSNQPQHF | TRBV2 | NA | TRBJ1-5 | NA